This record concerns one TCR beta chain sequence. There is no known antigen for this receptor. No much larger clone exists at a distance of one base, and base qualities are not known. The entry originates in a study of blood T cell repertoires in COVID-19 (dated by TCRdb to about 2020). A note on the overall study: Collaborator samples came from the United States, Italy and Spain and covered acute and convalescent phases of COVID-19. Nearly every sample came with metadata listing a de-identified subject ID, COVID-19 status, age in years and sex. The prospective study material was composed of cDNA or gDNA derived from T cells, B-cell-depleted T cells, or PBMCs. The repertoires were made available in a free public database intended to serve as a resource for research on the immune response to SARS-CoV-2. Subjects who had been exposed to COVID-19, were actively infected with it, or had recovered from it provided the deeply sampled blood TCRbeta repertoires that made up the dataset. Where HLA class I and class II types were available, the types were taken from metadata supplied by the sample provider, not from assay-based typing. The samples were drawn from two sources: the first 160 participants of the ongoing ImmuneRACE study, and 950 to 1,500 subjects contributed by 6 global collaborators. The investigation overall reported the following: The quantity of clinical and demographic metadata differed by source and by participant and was supplied without curation.

TCRbeta CDR3 regions were amplified from genomic DNA by means of the immunoSEQ Assay, a bias-controlled multiplex PCR. From the authors' description of their analysis: The number of nucleated cells in each sample was estimated from the amplification of reference gene primers within the assay. To quantify the absolute abundance of each unique TCRbeta CDR3 rearrangement, sequence reads were collapsed and filtered. For each sample, productive Simpson clonality was calculated as the square root of Simpson's diversity index over productive rearrangements. What TCRdb holds here is the immuneACCESS table cut down to in-frame rearrangements. Part of the clones is not present; checked against another copy, under half of the missing clones reflect an unresolved V gene, and the others are unexplained. The V and J calls and clone size were taken over from that table, and D and trimming were inferred from the DNA. The sample has roughly 43,000 clones on record, 88% of them singletons. The ten biggest clones cover more than 4.5% of the sample.

Whole blood was collected in K2EDTA tubes by collaborating institutions according to the institutions' own protocols. Collaborator samples were shipped for TCRbeta analysis as frozen whole blood, isolated PBMCs, or DNA extracted from either sample type. Trimming leaves V shorter by 2 bases and J shorter by 7 bases, with the junction holding 4 bases beyond the gene matches. Inclusive of the bounding cysteine and phenylalanine, the CDR3 is 14 residues long. Of the read, only the CDR3 DNA is kept; its 42 bases are in frame from base 1. The germline V gene gives CDR1 as MDHEN and CDR2 as SYDVKM. This sequence originates from a human donor in a cohort sampled during active COVID-19. Sequenced input: peripheral blood. The chain is assembled from TRBV28 and TRBJ2-3, with 9 bases in between that match TRBD2. Here the CDR3 is given as CASSLGTSQNTQYF. The sequence in DNA is TGTGCCAGCAGTTTAGGGACTAGCCAAAATACGCAGTATTTT.